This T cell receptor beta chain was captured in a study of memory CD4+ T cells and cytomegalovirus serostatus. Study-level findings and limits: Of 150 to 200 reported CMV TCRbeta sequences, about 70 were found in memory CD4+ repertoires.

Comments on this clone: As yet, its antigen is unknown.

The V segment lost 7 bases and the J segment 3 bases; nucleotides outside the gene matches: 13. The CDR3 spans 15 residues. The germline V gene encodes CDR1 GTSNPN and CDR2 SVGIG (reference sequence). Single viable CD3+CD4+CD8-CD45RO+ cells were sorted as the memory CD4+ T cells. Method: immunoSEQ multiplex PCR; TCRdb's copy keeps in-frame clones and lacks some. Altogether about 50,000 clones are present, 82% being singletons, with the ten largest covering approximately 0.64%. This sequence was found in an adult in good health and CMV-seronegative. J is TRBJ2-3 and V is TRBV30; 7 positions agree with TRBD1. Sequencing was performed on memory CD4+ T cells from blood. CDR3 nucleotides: TGTGCCTCCTCCTCCGACAGGGTGGGGACAGATACGCAGTATTTT. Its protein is CASSSDRVGTDTQYF.